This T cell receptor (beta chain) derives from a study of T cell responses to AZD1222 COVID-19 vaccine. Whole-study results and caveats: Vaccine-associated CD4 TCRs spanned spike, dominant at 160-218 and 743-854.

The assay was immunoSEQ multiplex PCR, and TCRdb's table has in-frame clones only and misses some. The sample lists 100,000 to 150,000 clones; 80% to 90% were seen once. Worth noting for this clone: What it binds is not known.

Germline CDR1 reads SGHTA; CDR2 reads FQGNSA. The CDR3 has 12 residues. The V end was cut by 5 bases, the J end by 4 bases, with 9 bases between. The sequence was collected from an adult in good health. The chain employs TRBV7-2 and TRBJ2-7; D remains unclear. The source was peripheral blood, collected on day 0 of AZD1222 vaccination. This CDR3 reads CASSPGPYEQYF. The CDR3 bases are TGTGCCAGCAGCCCTGGGCCTTACGAGCAGTACTTC. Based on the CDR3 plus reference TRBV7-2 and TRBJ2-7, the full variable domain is GAGVSQSPSNKVTEKGKDVELRCDPISGHTALYWYRQSLGQGLEFLIYFQGNSAPDKSGLPSDRFSAERTGGSVSTLTIQRTQQEDSAVYLCASSPGPYEQYFGPGTRLTVT.